This T cell receptor (beta chain) was documented in a study of blood T cell repertoires in COVID-19. About the research overall: The samples span acute and convalescent COVID-19 from the United States, Italy and Spain.

J was trimmed by 6 bases and V by 4 bases; bases with no gene match: 3. This CDR3 has 13 residues. Looked up from germline, CDR1 is LNHDA and CDR2 is SQIVND (reference sequence). The assay was immunoSEQ multiplex PCR, and TCRdb's table has in-frame clones only and misses some. The repertoire holds 250,000 to 350,000 clones, with around 85% as singletons. The receptor was isolated from a woman in her forties or fifties with active or convalescent COVID-19. The sequencing sample was made of peripheral blood. The chain carries TRBV19 and TRBJ2-5, with 9 bases lining up with TRBD2. CDR3 DNA: TGTGCCAGTAGTAGCGGGAGGGCCAAGACCCAGTACTTC. Its translation: CASSSGRAKTQYF.